A selection of T cell receptor beta chains follows, all from one sample in a study of response to subunit inactivated influenza vaccine. TCRdb analysed the RT-PCR reads with MiXCR anew, one entry per CDR3 protein. The table records 700,000 to 900,000 distinct CDR3 sequences, approximately 22% of them present only once. Specimen: PBMCs from blood, collected 5 to 6 days after vaccination. These receptors were obtained from a man in his forties or fifties who received an inactivated influenza vaccine. The CDR3 runs from the conserved cysteine through the conserved F or W. D genes are given only for firm matches. Size is omitted from some rows. Given values are once, few, many or a class for expanded clones.

J gene: TRBJ2-2; clone size: few; D gene: -; V gene: TRBV4-1; CDR3 protein: CASHSIGTGELFF; CDR3 DNA: TGCGCCAGCCACTCCATAGGGACCGGGGAGCTGTTTTTT
J gene: TRBJ2-3; clone size: many; D gene: -; V gene: TRBV4-3; CDR3 protein: CASSQDLGTSTDTQYF; CDR3 DNA: TGCGCCAGCAGCCAAGATTTGGGAACTAGCACAGATACGCAGTATTTT
J gene: TRBJ2-5; clone size: -; D gene: TRBD1; V gene: TRBV24-1; CDR3 protein: CATSDLRGTGETQYF; CDR3 DNA: TGTGCCACCAGTGATTTAAGGGGGACAGGAGAGACCCAGTACTTC
J gene: TRBJ1-1; clone size: few; D gene: TRBD1; V gene: TRBV7-6; CDR3 protein: CASSQMGTGTEAFF; CDR3 DNA: TGTGCCAGCAGCCAAATGGGGACAGGGACTGAAGCTTTCTTT
J gene: TRBJ2-2; clone size: -; D gene: -; V gene: TRBV20-1; CDR3 protein: CSASVGTPNTGELFF; CDR3 DNA: TGCAGTGCTAGTGTTGGGACTCCCAACACCGGGGAGCTGTTTTTT
J gene: TRBJ2-2; clone size: many; D gene: -; V gene: TRBV6-5; CDR3 protein: CASSYGAAGELFF; CDR3 DNA: TGTGCCAGCAGTTACGGGGCAGCCGGGGAGCTGTTTTTT
J gene: TRBJ2-1; clone size: -; D gene: -; V gene: TRBV15; CDR3 protein: CATSRGGRAYNEQFF; CDR3 DNA: TGTGCCACCAGCAGAGGGGGGCGGGCCTACAATGAGCAGTTCTTC
J gene: TRBJ2-5; clone size: -; D gene: -; V gene: TRBV7-9; CDR3 protein: CASSSLAMTRSEETQYF; CDR3 DNA: TGTGCCAGCAGCTCCTTGGCGATGACCAGATCTGAAGAGACCCAGTACTTC
J gene: TRBJ1-1; clone size: -; D gene: -; V gene: TRBV20-1; CDR3 protein: CSARQLRTANTEAFF; CDR3 DNA: TGCAGTGCTAGACAGCTCCGGACAGCGAACACTGAAGCTTTCTTT
J gene: TRBJ2-2; clone size: -; D gene: -; V gene: TRBV15; CDR3 protein: CATSMTGNTGELFF; CDR3 DNA: TGTGCCACCAGTATGACAGGGAACACCGGGGAGCTGTTTTTT
J gene: TRBJ2-3; clone size: -; D gene: TRBD1; V gene: TRBV5-1; CDR3 protein: CASSSTGGRSTDTQYF; CDR3 DNA: TGCGCCAGCAGCTCGACAGGGGGCCGGAGCACAGATACGCAGTATTTT
J gene: TRBJ2-3; clone size: -; D gene: TRBD2; V gene: TRBV7-9; CDR3 protein: CASSPLAGGPSDTQYF; CDR3 DNA: TGTGCCAGCAGCCCGCTAGCGGGAGGGCCGTCAGATACGCAGTATTTT
J gene: TRBJ1-4; clone size: -; D gene: -; V gene: TRBV15; CDR3 protein: CATSREGPEKLFF; CDR3 DNA: TGTGCCACCAGCAGAGAGGGGCCGGAAAAACTGTTTTTT
J gene: TRBJ2-7; clone size: many; D gene: TRBD1; V gene: TRBV20-1; CDR3 protein: CSAQRQGSYEQYF; CDR3 DNA: TGCAGTGCACAACGACAGGGATCCTACGAGCAGTACTTC
J gene: TRBJ2-7; clone size: -; D gene: -; V gene: TRBV2; CDR3 protein: CASSFILVYEQYF; CDR3 DNA: TGTGCCAGCAGTTTTATACTAGTCTACGAGCAGTACTTC
J gene: TRBJ1-2; clone size: few; D gene: TRBD1; V gene: TRBV5-5; CDR3 protein: CASSLTGGIYGYTF; CDR3 DNA: TGTGCCAGCAGCTTAACAGGGGGAATATATGGCTACACCTTC
J gene: TRBJ1-1; clone size: -; D gene: -; V gene: TRBV20-1; CDR3 protein: CSARAAGLTEAFF; CDR3 DNA: TGCAGTGCTAGAGCGGCAGGGCTGACTGAAGCTTTCTTT
J gene: TRBJ2-2; clone size: few; D gene: -; V gene: TRBV7-2; CDR3 protein: CASSLARLSTGELFF; CDR3 DNA: TGTGCCAGCAGCTTAGCGCGGCTGTCCACCGGGGAGCTGTTTTTT
J gene: TRBJ1-5; clone size: few; D gene: -; V gene: TRBV4-1; CDR3 protein: CASSQDTGSPNQPQHF; CDR3 DNA: TGCGCCAGCAGCCAAGACACAGGGTCCCCCAATCAGCCCCAGCATTTT
J gene: TRBJ1-1; clone size: many; D gene: -; V gene: TRBV5-1; CDR3 protein: CASSFGQQNTEAFF; CDR3 DNA: TGCGCCAGCAGCTTCGGACAGCAGAACACTGAAGCTTTCTTT
J gene: TRBJ2-1; clone size: few; D gene: TRBD2; V gene: TRBV10-3; CDR3 protein: CAINPGSGGNEQFF; CDR3 DNA: TGTGCCATCAACCCCGGATCGGGAGGCAATGAGCAGTTCTTC
J gene: TRBJ2-3; clone size: few; D gene: -; V gene: TRBV23-1; CDR3 protein: CASSQSEGRVGLEPQYF; CDR3 DNA: TGCGCCAGCAGTCAATCGGAGGGCAGGGTCGGGCTCGAGCCCCAGTATTTT